The clone carrying this T cell receptor (beta chain) was seen a handful of times. Its target is unknown. These data are taken from a study of CD8 T cells in ankylosing spondylitis. Findings and limits, study-wide: Clones linked to disease, bearing a CD8+ phenotype, were relatively rare in peripheral blood.

Germline CDR1 SGHRS, CDR2 YFSETQ. V was clipped by 0 bases and J by 3 bases; unmatched bases: 11. CDR3 length: 17 amino acids. TCRdb analysed the 5' RACE reads with MiXCR anew, one entry per CDR3 protein. The table lists about 310,000 distinct CDR3 sequences, less than 25% of them singletons. The sequenced sample consisted of blood, either unsorted or a sorted T cell fraction (not recorded which). The V and J genes are TRBV5-1 and TRBJ1-1; TRBD1 agrees at 7 bases. The sequence came from a female donor with ankylosing spondylitis or in good health (not recorded which). CDR3 protein: CASSLGQGGWSDTEAFF. CDR3 DNA sequence: TGCGCCAGCAGCTTGGGACAGGGAGGATGGTCGGACACTGAAGCTTTCTTT.